Listed below are T cell receptor beta chains from one sample, sequenced in a study of CD4 T cells in relation to SARS-CoV-2 and coronaviruses. Their recognized antigens are unknown. TCRdb's table, derived via immunoSEQ multiplex PCR, lists solely in-frame clones and lacks some. The top ten hold roughly a fifth of the sample, which has roughly 25,000 clones, 76% seen once. The sequenced sample consisted of CD4+ T cells from PBMCs, cultured in vitro. Every receptor here comes from a human donor in good health. Both conserved end residues are part of each CDR3. A D gene is named only where the DNA matches it firmly. Size is omitted from some rows. Given values are once, few, many or a class for expanded clones.

d_call j_call clone_size v_call cdr3_aa cdr3_nt
TRBD1 TRBJ1-6 - TRBV4-3 CASSHQDRGGNSPLHF TGCGCCAGCAGCCATCAGGACAGGGGAGGTAATTCACCCCTCCACTTT
- TRBJ2-3 - TRBV5-1 CASSLVSQASTDTQYF TGCGCCAGCAGCTTGGTTAGTCAAGCTAGCACAGATACGCAGTATTTT
- TRBJ1-1 - TRBV7-6 CASSLKGDSTEAFF TGTGCCAGCAGCTTAAAAGGGGATAGTACTGAAGCTTTCTTT
- TRBJ1-6 - TRBV20-1 CSASDPGSQRPLHF TGCAGTGCTAGTGACCCCGGCAGCCAGAGACCCCTCCACTTT
- TRBJ1-1 - TRBV5-1 CASSPRRGGSRGTEAFF TGCGCCAGCAGCCCCCGGCGCGGGGGGAGTCGGGGCACTGAAGCTTTCTTT
- TRBJ2-5 - TRBV14 CASSSEPWLGAKETQYF TGTGCCAGCAGCTCCGAGCCCTGGCTAGGAGCGAAAGAGACCCAGTACTTC
- TRBJ1-5 - TRBV6-2/TRBV6-3 CASSAQGPNQPQHF TGTGCCAGCAGTGCACAGGGTCCCAATCAGCCCCAGCATTTT
- TRBJ1-3 - TRBV7-8 CASSTGTYGNTIYF TGTGCCAGCAGCACCGGGACATATGGAAACACCATATATTTT
- TRBJ2-3 - TRBV6-1 CASSEGYAVDTQYF TGTGCCAGCAGTGAAGGTTATGCGGTAGATACGCAGTATTTT
TRBD1 TRBJ2-7 - TRBV7-6 CASSLYIGVRTGSYEQYF TGTGCCAGCAGCTTATATATTGGGGTACGGACAGGGTCTTACGAGCAGTACTTC
- TRBJ1-1 once TRBV5-6 CASSLEGRVTEAFF TGTGCCAGCAGCCTGGAAGGCCGGGTCACTGAAGCTTTCTTT
- TRBJ1-1 few TRBV11-2 CASSLVAGETEAFF TGTGCCAGCAGCTTAGTCGCAGGGGAGACTGAAGCTTTCTTT
- TRBJ2-7 - TRBV5-6 CASSLDSWASSYEQYF TGTGCCAGCAGCTTGGATTCGTGGGCGAGCTCCTACGAGCAGTACTTC
TRBD1 TRBJ1-5 - TRBV19 CASRTGVNQPQHF TGTGCCAGTAGAACAGGGGTCAATCAGCCCCAGCATTTT
TRBD1 TRBJ2-7 once TRBV10-1 CASKNGTVNVEGPYEQYF TGCGCCAGTAAGAACGGGACAGTTAATGTTGAGGGACCCTACGAGCAGTACTTC
- TRBJ1-5 few TRBV19 CASSIGGPQPQHF TGTGCCAGTAGTATCGGCGGTCCCCAGCCCCAGCATTTT
- TRBJ1-1 - TRBV14 CASSQGPEAFF TGTGCCAGCAGCCAAGGACCTGAAGCTTTCTTT
- TRBJ2-7 - TRBV4-2 CASSQDRGLVRGLRPANEQYF TGTGCCAGCAGCCAAGATCGGGGGCTAGTCAGGGGCCTGAGACCCGCTAACGAGCAGTACTTC
- TRBJ1-1 - TRBV7-8 CASSLVGQNTEAFF TGTGCCAGCAGCTTAGTAGGGCAGAACACTGAAGCTTTCTTT
TRBD1 TRBJ1-1 - TRBV11-2 CASKKTGGANTEAFF TGTGCCAGCAAAAAAACAGGGGGCGCGAACACTGAAGCTTTCTTT
TRBD1 TRBJ1-5 - TRBV7-9 CASSGQENQPQHF TGTGCCAGCAGTGGACAGGAGAATCAGCCCCAGCATTTT
- TRBJ1-5 few TRBV5-1 CASSLVGGNQPQHF TGCGCCAGCAGCTTGGTGGGGGGAAATCAGCCCCAGCATTTT
TRBD2 TRBJ2-1 - TRBV30 CAWSGTSGYNEQFF TGTGCCTGGAGTGGGACTAGCGGCTACAATGAGCAGTTCTTC
TRBD1 TRBJ2-7 - TRBV7-9 CASSLAQQGSEQYF TGTGCCAGCAGCTTAGCGCAACAGGGGAGCGAGCAGTACTTC
TRBD2 TRBJ2-3 - TRBV7-3 CASSLGLVATDTQYF TGTGCCAGCAGCTTAGGACTAGTGGCCACAGATACGCAGTATTTT
- TRBJ2-2 - TRBV9 CASSVAGGAGTGELFF TGTGCCAGCAGCGTAGCCGGGGGCGCGGGCACCGGGGAGCTGTTTTTT
- TRBJ2-7 few TRBV30 CAARPSSYEQYF TGTGCCGCCCGACCTAGCTCCTACGAGCAGTACTTC
- TRBJ1-2 - TRBV9 CASSASHGQPIYGYTF TGTGCCAGCAGCGCCTCTCACGGACAGCCGATCTATGGCTACACCTTC
TRBD2 TRBJ2-1 once TRBV10-3 CAISESKGGIYNEQFF TGTGCCATCAGTGAGTCGAAGGGAGGGATCTACAATGAGCAGTTCTTC
- TRBJ2-7 - TRBV3-1/TRBV3-2 CASSQGSYEQYF TGTGCCAGCAGCCAAGGGTCCTACGAGCAGTACTTC
- TRBJ2-1 - TRBV7-9 CASSLANRYNEQFF TGTGCCAGCAGCTTAGCGAACAGGTACAATGAGCAGTTCTTC
TRBD2 TRBJ2-3 - TRBV19 CASSRASGGSTDTQYF TGTGCCAGTAGTCGGGCTAGCGGGGGAAGCACAGATACGCAGTATTTT
TRBD1 TRBJ1-4 - TRBV19 CATGQGATNEKLFF TGTGCCACAGGACAGGGGGCGACTAATGAAAAACTGTTTTTT
TRBD2 TRBJ2-5 - TRBV2 CASSVQGTTAGETQYF TGTGCCAGCAGTGTTCAAGGGACTACAGCCGGAGAGACCCAGTACTTC
TRBD1 TRBJ1-4 - TRBV12-5 CASGLQGALEKLFF TGTGCTAGTGGTTTGCAGGGGGCGCTTGAAAAACTGTTTTTT
TRBD1 TRBJ1-2 - TRBV5-6 CASSLDRAYGYTF TGTGCCAGCAGTCTCGACAGGGCCTATGGCTACACCTTC
- TRBJ2-7 - TRBV19 CASSPGPTYEQYF TGTGCCAGTAGTCCGGGACCCACCTACGAGCAGTACTTC